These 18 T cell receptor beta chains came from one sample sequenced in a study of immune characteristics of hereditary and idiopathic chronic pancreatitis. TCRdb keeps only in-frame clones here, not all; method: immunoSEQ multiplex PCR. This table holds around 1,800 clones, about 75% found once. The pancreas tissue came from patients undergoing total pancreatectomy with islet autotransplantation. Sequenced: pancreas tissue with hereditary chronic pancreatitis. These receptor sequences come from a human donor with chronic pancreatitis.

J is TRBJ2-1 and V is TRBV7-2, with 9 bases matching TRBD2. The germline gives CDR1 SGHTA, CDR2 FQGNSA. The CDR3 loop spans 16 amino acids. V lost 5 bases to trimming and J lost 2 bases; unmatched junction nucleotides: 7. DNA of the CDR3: TGTGCCAGCAGCATCGGACTAGCGAATACCTACAATGAGCAGTTCTTC. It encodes CASSIGLANTYNEQFF. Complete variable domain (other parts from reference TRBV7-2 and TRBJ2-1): GAGVSQSPSNKVTEKGKDVELRCDPISGHTALYWYRQSLGQGLEFLIYFQGNSAPDKSGLPSDRFSAERTGGSVSTLTIQRTQQEDSAVYLCASSIGLANTYNEQFFGPGTRLTVL.

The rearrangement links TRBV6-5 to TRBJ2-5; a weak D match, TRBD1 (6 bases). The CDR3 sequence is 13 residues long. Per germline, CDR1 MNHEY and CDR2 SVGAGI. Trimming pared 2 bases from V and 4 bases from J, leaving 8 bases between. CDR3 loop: CASSYLGGETQYF. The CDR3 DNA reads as TGTGCCAGCAGTTACCTAGGGGGAGAGACCCAGTACTTC.

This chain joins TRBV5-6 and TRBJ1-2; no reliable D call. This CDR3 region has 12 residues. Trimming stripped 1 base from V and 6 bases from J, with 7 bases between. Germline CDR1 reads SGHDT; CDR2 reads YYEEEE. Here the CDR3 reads CASSLWQNGYTF. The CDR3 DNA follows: TGTGCCAGCAGCTTGTGGCAGAATGGCTACACCTTC.

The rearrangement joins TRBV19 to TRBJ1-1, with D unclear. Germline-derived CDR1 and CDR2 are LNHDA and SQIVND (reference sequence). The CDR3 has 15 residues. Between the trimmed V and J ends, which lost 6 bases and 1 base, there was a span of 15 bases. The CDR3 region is CASRHGSFKNTEAFF. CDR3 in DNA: TGTGCCAGTAGACATGGGAGTTTTAAGAACACTGAAGCTTTCTTT. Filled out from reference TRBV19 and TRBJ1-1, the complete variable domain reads DGGITQSPKYLFRKEGQNVTLSCEQNLNHDAMYWYRQDPGQGLRLIYYSQIVNDFQKGDIAEGYSVSREKKESFPLTVTSAQKNPTAFYLCASRHGSFKNTEAFFGQGTRLTVV.

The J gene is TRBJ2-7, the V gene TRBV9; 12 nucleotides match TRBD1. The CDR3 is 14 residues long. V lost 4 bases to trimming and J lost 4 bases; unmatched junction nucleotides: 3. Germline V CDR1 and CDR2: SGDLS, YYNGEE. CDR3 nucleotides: TGTGCCAGCAGCCCGGGACAGGGGGCTTACGAGCAGTACTTC. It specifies CASSPGQGAYEQYF.

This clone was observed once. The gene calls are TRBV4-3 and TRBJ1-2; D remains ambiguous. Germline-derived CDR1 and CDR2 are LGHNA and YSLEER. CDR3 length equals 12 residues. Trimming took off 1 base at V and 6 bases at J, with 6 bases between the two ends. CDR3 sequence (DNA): TGCGCCAGCAGCCAAGGGGTGCATGGCTACACCTTC. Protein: CASSQGVHGYTF.

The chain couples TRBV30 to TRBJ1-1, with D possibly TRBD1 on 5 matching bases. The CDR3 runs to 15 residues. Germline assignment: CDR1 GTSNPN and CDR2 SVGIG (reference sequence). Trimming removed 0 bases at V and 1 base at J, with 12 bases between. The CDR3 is CAWSVWGGSNTEAFF. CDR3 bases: TGTGCCTGGAGTGTCTGGGGCGGGTCGAACACTGAAGCTTTCTTT.

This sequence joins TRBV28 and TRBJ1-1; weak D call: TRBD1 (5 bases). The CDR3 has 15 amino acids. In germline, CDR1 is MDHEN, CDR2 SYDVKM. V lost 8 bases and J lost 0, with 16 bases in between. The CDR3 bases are TGTGCCAGCTCAGCGACAGATGCCATGAACACTGAAGCTTTCTTT. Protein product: CASSATDAMNTEAFF.

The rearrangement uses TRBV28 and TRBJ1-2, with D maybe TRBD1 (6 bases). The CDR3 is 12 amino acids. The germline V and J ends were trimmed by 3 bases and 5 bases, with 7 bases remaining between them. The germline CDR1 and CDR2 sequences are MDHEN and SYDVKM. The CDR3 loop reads CASSLGAYGYTF. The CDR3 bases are TGTGCCAGCAGTTTGGGGGCGTATGGCTACACCTTC.

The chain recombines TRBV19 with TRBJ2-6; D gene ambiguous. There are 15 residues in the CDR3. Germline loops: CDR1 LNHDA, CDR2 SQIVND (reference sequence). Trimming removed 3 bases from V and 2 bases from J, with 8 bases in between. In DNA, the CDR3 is TGTGCCAGTAGTATCTCTGGAGCTGGGGCCAACGTCCTGACTTTC. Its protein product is CASSISGAGANVLTF.

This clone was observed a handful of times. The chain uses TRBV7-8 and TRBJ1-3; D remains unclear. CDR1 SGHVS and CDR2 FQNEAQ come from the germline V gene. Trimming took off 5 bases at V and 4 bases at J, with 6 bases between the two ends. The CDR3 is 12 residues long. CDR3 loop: CASSLTGNTIYF. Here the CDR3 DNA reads TGTGCCAGCAGCCTGACCGGAAACACCATATATTTT.

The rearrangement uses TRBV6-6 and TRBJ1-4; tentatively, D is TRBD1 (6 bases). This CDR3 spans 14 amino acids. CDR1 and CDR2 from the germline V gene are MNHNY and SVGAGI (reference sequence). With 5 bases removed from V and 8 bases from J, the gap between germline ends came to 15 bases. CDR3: CASSPTGGHEKLFF. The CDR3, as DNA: TGTGCCAGCAGTCCAACGGGGGGGCACGAAAAACTGTTTTTT.

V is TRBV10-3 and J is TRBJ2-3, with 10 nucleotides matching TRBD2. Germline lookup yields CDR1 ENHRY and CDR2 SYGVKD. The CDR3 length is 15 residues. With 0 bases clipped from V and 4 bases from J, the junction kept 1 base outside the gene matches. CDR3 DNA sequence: TGTGCCATCAGTGAGTCAGCGGGAGGGCCAGATACGCAGTATTTT. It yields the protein CAISESAGGPDTQYF.

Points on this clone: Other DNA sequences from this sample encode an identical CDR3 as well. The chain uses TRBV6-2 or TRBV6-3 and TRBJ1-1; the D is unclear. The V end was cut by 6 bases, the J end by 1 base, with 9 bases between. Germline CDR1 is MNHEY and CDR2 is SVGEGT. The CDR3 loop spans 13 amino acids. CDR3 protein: CASSPRGNTEAFF. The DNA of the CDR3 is TGTGCCAGCAGCCCTAGAGGGAACACTGAAGCTTTCTTT.

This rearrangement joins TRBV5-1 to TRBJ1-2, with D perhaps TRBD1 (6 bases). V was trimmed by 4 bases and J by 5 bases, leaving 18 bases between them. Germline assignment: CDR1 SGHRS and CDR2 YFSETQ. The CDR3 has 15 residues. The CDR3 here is CASSEQGGEWYGYTF. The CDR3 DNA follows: TGCGCCAGCAGCGAACAGGGAGGCGAGTGGTATGGCTACACCTTC.

The CDR3 loop reads CASTGTAEQETQYF. The CDR3 DNA is TGTGCCAGCACCGGGACAGCGGAACAAGAGACCCAGTACTTC. This rearrangement joins TRBV6-5 to TRBJ2-5; 7 bases fit TRBD1. V gave up 7 bases and J gave up 2 bases; unmatched junction bases: 7. The CDR3 extends over 14 amino acids. Germline CDR1 reads MNHEY; CDR2 reads SVGAGI.

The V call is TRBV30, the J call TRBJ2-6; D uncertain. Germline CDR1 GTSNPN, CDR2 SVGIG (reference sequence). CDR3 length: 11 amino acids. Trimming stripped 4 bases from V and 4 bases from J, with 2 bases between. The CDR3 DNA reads TGTGCCTGGACGGGGGCCAACGTCCTGACTTTC. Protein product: CAWTGANVLTF.

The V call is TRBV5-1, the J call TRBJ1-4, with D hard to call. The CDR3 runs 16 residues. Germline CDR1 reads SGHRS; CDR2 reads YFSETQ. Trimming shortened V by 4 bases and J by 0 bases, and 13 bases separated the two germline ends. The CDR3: CASSLGSLTTNEKLFF. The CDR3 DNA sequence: TGCGCCAGCAGCCTTGGATCCCTCACAACTAATGAAAAACTGTTTTTT.